This T cell receptor beta chain was profiled in a study of response to subunit inactivated influenza vaccine. General study points: Each seasonal influenza vaccination recruits few new T cells, the authors suggested.

In TCRdb, the RT-PCR reads were re-called with MiXCR into one record per CDR3 protein. The table has roughly 570,000 distinct CDR3 sequences, approximately 15% seen once. A remark on this clonotype: Its target is unknown.

The sample in question was PBMCs from blood, obtained about 12 days after vaccination. The receptor was derived from a man in his fifties or sixties who received an inactivated influenza vaccine.

The CDR3 region is CASSSLAGGLSGANVLTF. CDR3 coding DNA: TGTGCCAGCAGTTCCCTCGCTGGGGGCCTTTCTGGGGCCAACGTCCTGACTTTC. The rearrangement uses TRBV27 and TRBJ2-6; D is perhaps TRBD1 (6 bases). The V and J ends lost 4 bases and 1 base respectively, with 17 bases between them. CDR3 length: 18 residues. CDR1 and CDR2 (germline): MNHEY, SMNVEV (reference sequence).